One and the same sample provided the 14 T cell receptor beta chains below, sequenced in a study of T cell responses to AZD1222 COVID-19 vaccine. TCRdb's copy holds only in-frame clones and misses some; the assay was immunoSEQ multiplex PCR. The table includes some 150,000 clones, about 93% detected once. The input for sequencing was peripheral blood, taken on day 0 of MenACWY control vaccination. These receptors were obtained from an adult in good health.

The chain uses TRBV10-3 and TRBJ2-3, with D unresolved. Trimming removed 7 bases from V and 4 bases from J, with 9 bases in between. Germline CDR1 and CDR2: ENHRY and SYGVKD. The CDR3 sequence is 12 residues long. The CDR3, as DNA: TGTGCCATCAACCCGGGCTCAGATACGCAGTATTTT. Translated, it gives CAINPGSDTQYF.

V usage is TRBV27 and J usage is TRBJ2-7; tentative D call: TRBD2 (5 bases). Trimming took off 6 bases at V and 2 bases at J, with 17 bases between the two ends. CDR3 length equals 15 residues. Germline V gene sequence: CDR1 MNHEY, CDR2 SMNVEV (reference sequence). The CDR3 nucleotides are TGTGCCAGCAGCCAGTTGAGGGAAAGTACCTACGAGCAGTACTTC. Amino acid sequence: CASSQLRESTYEQYF.

This clone occurred a few times. V is TRBV19 and J is TRBJ2-2, with 10 bases matching TRBD1. From germline, CDR1 is LNHDA and CDR2 SQIVND (reference sequence). This CDR3 is built from 18 residues. V trimming: 1 base; J trimming: 3 bases; junction bases outside the gene matches: 8. The CDR3 spells CASSIGALTGGYTGELFF. The CDR3 DNA sequence: TGTGCCAGTAGTATAGGGGCCCTGACAGGGGGCTACACCGGGGAGCTGTTTTTT.

The chain recombines TRBV15 with TRBJ2-2; 8 positions agree with TRBD2. V shed 3 bases, J shed 7 bases, and the junction held 7 bases outside the gene matches. Germline V gene data show CDR1 as LNHNV and CDR2 as YYDKDF (reference sequence). The CDR3 has 15 residues. Here the CDR3 DNA reads TGTGCCACCAGCAGTCCCGGGAGGGCCGGCGGGGAGCTGTTTTTT. Translation: CATSSPGRAGGELFF.

The chain joins TRBV2 to TRBJ1-2; 9 positions agree with TRBD1. There are 15 residues in the CDR3. V was clipped by 5 bases and J by 4 bases; unmatched bases: 8. From germline, CDR1 is SNHLY and CDR2 FYNNEI. For the CDR3, the DNA is TGTGCCAGCAGTCCCCAGAGGACAGGGGCCTATGGCTACACCTTC. As protein: CASSPQRTGAYGYTF.

The chain carries TRBV4-1 and TRBJ2-7, with 11 bases that match TRBD2. This CDR3 region has 16 residues. CDR1 and CDR2 (germline): MGHRA, YSYEKL. V was clipped by 1 base and J by 2 bases; unmatched bases: 4. For the CDR3, the DNA is TGCGCCAGCAGCCAAGCCCCTAGCGGGGGGACCTACGAGCAGTACTTC. Translated, it gives CASSQAPSGGTYEQYF.

This clone occurred once. The CDR3 sequence is CASSSIYEQYF. The CDR3 DNA reads TGTGCCAGCAGCTCCATCTACGAGCAGTACTTC. The rearrangement joins TRBV5-6 to TRBJ2-7; D is unresolved. CDR3 length: 11 residues. V was clipped by 3 bases and J by 3 bases, with 4 bases between them. CDR1 and CDR2 (germline): SGHDT, YYEEEE.

For the CDR3, the DNA is TGTGCCAGCAGTGAAGACAGGTCCTCTGGAAACACCATATATTTT. Amino acid sequence: CASSEDRSSGNTIYF. J is TRBJ1-3 and V is TRBV6-1; perhaps TRBD1 as D (5 bases). V gave up 1 base and J gave up 0 bases, with 7 bases separating them. Germline CDR1 is MNHNS and CDR2 is SASEGT. The CDR3 has 15 amino acids.

The V and J genes are TRBV5-4 and TRBJ1-1, with 8 bases fitting TRBD1. The CDR3 consists of 15 residues. Germline assignment: CDR1 SGHNT and CDR2 YYREEE (reference sequence). J was trimmed by 1 base and V by 0 bases; bases with no gene match: 2. CDR3 in DNA: TGTGCCAGCAGCTTGGCCGGGACAGGGAACACTGAAGCTTTCTTT. Its translation is CASSLAGTGNTEAFF.

The chain couples TRBV6-1 to TRBJ1-3; D gene ambiguous. Germline V gene sequence: CDR1 MNHNS, CDR2 SASEGT. This CDR3 is 14 amino acids long. Trimming cost V 2 bases and J 0 bases, with 5 bases left between them. This CDR3 is CASSETVSGNTIYF. The CDR3 DNA is TGTGCCAGCAGTGAAACAGTCTCTGGAAACACCATATATTTT.

A note on this clone: This sample includes further DNA sequences coding for the same CDR3. This chain links TRBV7-2 with TRBJ2-7, with a tentative D call TRBD1 (5 bases). V lost 3 bases and J lost 2, with 11 bases in between. The CDR3 contains 14 residues. Germline loops: CDR1 SGHTA, CDR2 FQGNSA. CDR3 protein: CASSLGTGPYEQYF. The CDR3 DNA is TGTGCCAGCAGCTTGGGAACAGGACCCTACGAGCAGTACTTC.

This chain connects TRBV7-2 to TRBJ1-1; 7 bases match TRBD1. The CDR3 runs 14 residues. V was clipped by 5 bases and J by 0 bases; unmatched bases: 3. Looked up from germline, CDR1 is SGHTA and CDR2 is FQGNSA. CDR3 coding DNA: TGTGCCAGCAGCCTTGGGACAGTGAACACTGAAGCTTTCTTT. It is translated as CASSLGTVNTEAFF.

J is TRBJ2-3 and V is TRBV20-1, with 10 bases aligning to TRBD2. The CDR3 sequence is 15 residues long. V lost 3 bases, J lost 3 bases, and 6 bases stayed unmatched. Germline V gene lookup returns CDR1 DFQATT and CDR2 SNEGSKA (reference sequence). CDR3 DNA: TGCAGTGCTAGTTTTAGCGGGAGGAGGACAGATACGCAGTATTTT. Protein sequence: CSASFSGRRTDTQYF.

The chain couples TRBV28 to TRBJ1-4; D remains unclear. The CDR3 covers 15 residues. CDR1 is MDHEN, CDR2 SYDVKM, per germline. V was cut by 5 bases and J by 3 bases, with 13 bases left in between. The CDR3 coding sequence is TGTGCCAGCAGTGCCAACCCCATGTCTAATGAAAAACTGTTTTTT. Translating gives CASSANPMSNEKLFF.